This entry lists 3 T cell receptor beta chains sequenced from one sample in a study of T cells in Graves' hyperthyroidism and ophthalmopathy. TCR beta CDR3 region amplification was performed from RNA transcripts. The primer set for the first-round RT-PCR of the TCR CDR3 was HTBI. Using its own MiXCR run on the multiplex PCR reads, TCRdb lists one record per CDR3 protein. The table has 400,000 to 500,000 distinct CDR3 sequences, around 15% seen once. The material sequenced was blood. Every receptor here comes from a woman under 30 with Graves' hyperthyroidism.

A note on this clonotype: A read error may explain this, as a much larger clone is one base away. The rearrangement joins TRBV19 to TRBJ1-1; perhaps TRBD1 as D (6 bases). Germline values: CDR1 LNHDA, CDR2 SQIVND (reference sequence). This CDR3 has 14 residues. The V and J ends lost 3 bases and 6 bases respectively, with 14 bases between them. CDR3: CASSIDRNEPEAFF. CDR3 sequence (DNA): TGTGCCAGTAGTATTGACAGGAACGAACCTGAAGCTTTCTTT.

This clonotype was counted at least ten times. The chain is built from TRBV30 and TRBJ2-7; D gene ambiguous. From germline, CDR1 is GTSNPN and CDR2 SVGIG (reference sequence). The CDR3 runs to 13 residues. The CDR3 nucleotides read TGTGCTGTGGGGTGGGCAGTCCAGATGGAGCAGTACTTC. This sequence encodes CAVGWAVQMEQYF.

In this sample, this clonotype turned up many times. The V gene is TRBV11-3, the J gene TRBJ1-2, with TRBD1 matching over 9 bases. With 1 base clipped from V and 7 bases from J, the junction kept 4 bases outside the gene matches. Looked up from germline, CDR1 is SGHNT and CDR2 is YENEEA. CDR3 length equals 14 residues. CDR3: CASSLGGTGTGYTF. The DNA of the CDR3 is TGTGCCAGCAGCTTAGGCGGGACAGGGACTGGCTACACCTTC.